The 6 T cell receptor beta chains below come from one sample, sequenced in a study of human T cells and chemical hapten exposure. Time point specified: patch test 1, 2 weeks after DPC sensitization. Treatment of the sample: therapeutic diphenylcyclopropenone sensitization with weekly scalp DPC. TCRdb redid the calling of the RACE reads with MiXCR, one entry per CDR3 protein. The sample has about 380,000 distinct CDR3 sequences; around 5% are singletons. Sequences were derived from whole blood, sampled in connection with sensitization to the hapten diphenylcyclopropenone (DPC). Source of these receptors: a woman aged 50 to 60 with alopecia areata. Some clones in this sample may be carry-over from other donors' samples.

This clonotype was picked up many times. The J gene is TRBJ1-2, the V gene TRBV9; 8 bases align to TRBD1. The CDR3 loop spans 16 amino acids. V shed 3 bases and J 4 bases; nucleotides not matched to a gene: 11. Germline CDR1 is SGDLS and CDR2 is YYNGEE. This CDR3 is CASSASGTGGGYGYTF. CDR3 DNA sequence: TGTGCCAGCAGCGCTTCAGGGACAGGTGGGGGCTATGGCTACACCTTC.

J is TRBJ1-2 and V is TRBV20-1; perhaps TRBD1 as D (6 bases). Trimming removed 0 bases at V and 7 bases at J, with 12 bases between. This CDR3 has 13 amino acids. Germline CDR1 is DFQATT and CDR2 is SNEGSKA (reference sequence). CDR3 region: CSAREAGAIGYTF. CDR3 sequence (DNA): TGCAGTGCTAGAGAGGCAGGGGCGATTGGCTACACCTTC.

The chain links TRBV28 to TRBJ2-5; maybe TRBD1 (6 bases). The V and J ends lost 6 bases and 4 bases respectively, with 18 bases between them. CDR1 is MDHEN and CDR2 is SYDVKM in the germline V gene. The CDR3 runs 15 residues. CDR3 protein: CASRSQGSHAETQYF. In DNA, the CDR3 is TGTGCCAGCAGGTCCCAGGGGTCTCACGCAGAGACCCAGTACTTC.

This clonotype was seen a handful of times. This chain connects TRBV30 to TRBJ1-5, with a tentative D call TRBD1 (5 bases). Germline V lookup: CDR1 GTSNPN, CDR2 SVGIG (reference sequence). CDR3 length equals 13 residues. Trimming cost V 2 bases and J 7 bases, with 12 bases left between them. CDR3 bases: TGTGCCTGGAGTCCCAGGGCGAGGCAGCCCCAGCATTTT. This encodes CAWSPRARQPQHF.

This clonotype was seen at least ten times. The chain employs TRBV28 and TRBJ2-3, with D hard to call. The CDR3 sequence is 15 residues long. V was clipped by 2 bases and J by 5 bases, with 14 bases between them. Germline lookup yields CDR1 MDHEN and CDR2 SYDVKM. In nucleotides, the CDR3 is TGTGCCAGCAGTTTAGCTAGTCGCCCCCAAGATACGCAGTATTTT. Translating it yields CASSLASRPQDTQYF.

This clonotype was seen ten or more times. The V call is TRBV10-2, the J call TRBJ2-3; D perhaps matches TRBD2 (5 bases). The ends were cut back, 6 bases at V and 2 bases at J, with 12 bases in the middle. In germline, CDR1 is WSHSY, CDR2 SAAADI. The CDR3 is made up of 14 amino acids. CDR3 nucleotides: TGCGCCAGCAGCGGTAGCGCCTTCACAGATACGCAGTATTTT. It is translated as CASSGSAFTDTQYF.